One sample yielded the 24 T cell receptor beta chains listed below, sequenced in a study of cytomegalovirus exposure and HLA in healthy donors listed by TCRdb under 2017. The library was built by means of the immunoSEQ multiplex PCR assay. For the multiplex PCR, a mixture combining 60 forward primers for TCR Vbeta segments and 13 reverse primers for TCR Jbeta segments was used. Not all clones reach the TCRdb copy of this immuneACCESS table, which keeps in-frame sequences only. Checked studies attribute under half of the gap to unresolved V genes and leave the rest unexplained. Recorded for this sample are about 160,000 clones; 77% of them occurred a single time. 1.4% of the sample goes to the ten largest clones. Sequencing was done on a sample of PBMCs. These receptors were taken from a woman in her twenties or thirties in good health and CMV-seronegative.

The J gene is TRBJ2-1, the V gene TRBV11-2; possibly TRBD2 for D (7 bases). This CDR3 spans 16 amino acids. CDR1 and CDR2 (germline): SGHAT, FQNNGV. Trimming stripped 4 bases from V and 7 bases from J, with 20 bases between. Here the CDR3 reads CASSSIGRGAKNEQFF. Here the CDR3 DNA reads TGTGCCAGCAGCTCCATAGGGAGGGGGGCGAAGAATGAGCAGTTCTTC. The whole variable domain, filled in from reference TRBV11-2 and TRBJ2-1, reads EAGVAQSPRYKIIEKRQSVAFWCNPISGHATLYWYQQILGQGPKLLIQFQNNGVVDDSQLPKDRFSAERLKGVDSTLKIQPAKLEDSAVYLCASSSIGRGAKNEQFFGPGTRLTVL.

DNA for the CDR3: TGTGCCAGCAGTGTTGATAGGGGCACTGAAGCTTTCTTT. This sequence encodes CASSVDRGTEAFF. This rearrangement joins TRBV2 to TRBJ1-1; the D gene is possibly TRBD1 (5 bases). The length of the CDR3 is 13 residues. From germline, CDR1 is SNHLY and CDR2 FYNNEI. V lost 4 bases to trimming and J lost 4 bases, with 10 bases between them.

The chain joins TRBV7-9 to TRBJ2-5; 8 bases line up with TRBD2. Germline loops: CDR1 SEHNR, CDR2 FQNEAQ (reference sequence). Unmatched junction bases numbered 7, after V lost 5 bases and J lost 5 bases. CDR3 size: 14 residues. The CDR3 spells CASSPGGAWETQYF. For the CDR3, the DNA is TGTGCCAGCAGCCCCGGGGGGGCGTGGGAGACCCAGTACTTC. Filled out from reference TRBV7-9 and TRBJ2-5, the complete variable domain reads DTGVSQNPRHKITKRGQNVTFRCDPISEHNRLYWYRQTLGQGPEFLTYFQNEAQLEKSRLLSDRFSAERPKGSFSTLEIQRTEQGDSAMYLCASSPGGAWETQYFGPGTRLLVL.

The gene calls are TRBV5-1 and TRBJ1-1; D gene ambiguous. From germline, CDR1 is SGHRS and CDR2 YFSETQ. CDR3 size: 15 residues. V shed 4 bases and J shed 1 base, with 14 bases lying between them. The CDR3 sequence is CASSQYPGENTEAFF. The CDR3 DNA reads TGCGCCAGCAGCCAATATCCTGGAGAGAACACTGAAGCTTTCTTT.

CDR3 nucleotide sequence: TGTGCCAGCAGGCCGACTAGCGGAACTCCAGATACGCAGTATTTT. This sequence encodes CASRPTSGTPDTQYF. The chain combines TRBV5-4 with TRBJ2-3, with 9 bases lining up with TRBD2. Germline trimming cut 5 bases from V and 4 bases from J; bases unmatched to any gene: 8. This CDR3 region has 15 residues. Looked up from germline, CDR1 is SGHNT and CDR2 is YYREEE (reference sequence). Together with reference TRBV5-4 and TRBJ2-3, the CDR3 gives the full variable domain: ETGVTQSPTHLIKTRGQQVTLRCSSQSGHNTVSWYQQALGQGPQFIFQYYREEENGRGNFPPRFSGLQFPNYSSELNVNALELDDSALYLCASRPTSGTPDTQYFGPGTRLTVL.

This sequence joins TRBV7-3 and TRBJ2-2; D possibly corresponds to TRBD1 (6 bases). V lost 2 bases to trimming and J lost 5 bases, with 12 bases between them. Germline assignment: CDR1 SGHTA and CDR2 FQGTGA. This CDR3 is built from 15 residues. The CDR3, as DNA: TGTGCCAGCAGCTTACAGGGACACTTTACCGGGGAGCTGTTTTTT. Protein product: CASSLQGHFTGELFF.

The chain has TRBV19 and TRBJ2-7; a weak D match, TRBD1 (6 bases). Germline V gives CDR1 LNHDA, CDR2 SQIVND (reference sequence). Trimming shortened V by 5 bases and J by 3 bases, and 14 bases separated the two germline ends. There are 14 residues in the CDR3. In nucleotides, the CDR3 is TGTGCCAGTAGTGCAGAGGGACAAAGCTACGAGCAGTACTTC. Its protein is CASSAEGQSYEQYF.

This chain joins TRBV4-1 and TRBJ1-2; D not certain. Germline V lookup: CDR1 MGHRA, CDR2 YSYEKL. Trimming left V 0 bases short and J 0 bases short, with 11 bases between. The CDR3 is 16 residues long. The CDR3 sequence: CASSQDLQRTNYGYTF. In DNA, the CDR3 is TGCGCCAGCAGCCAAGATCTGCAGCGGACTAACTATGGCTACACCTTC.

The chain links TRBV29-1 to TRBJ1-3; the match to TRBD1 covers 8 bases. The V gene's germline CDR1 is SQVTM and CDR2 ANQGSEA. J lost 4 bases, V lost 5 bases, and 4 bases had no gene match. The CDR3 is made up of 13 amino acids. CDR3 sequence: CSVRTGIGNTIYF. The CDR3 bases are TGCAGCGTTAGGACAGGGATCGGAAACACCATATATTTT.

The gene calls are TRBV2 and TRBJ1-3; 7 nucleotides line up with TRBD1. The trim removed 5 bases at V and 3 bases at J, leaving 7 bases unmatched. Germline V gives CDR1 SNHLY, CDR2 FYNNEI. The CDR3 covers 15 residues. The CDR3 DNA follows: TGTGCCAGCAGTCCCCAGGGGGTTAATGGAAACACCATATATTTT. It codes for CASSPQGVNGNTIYF.

The chain employs TRBV19 and TRBJ1-1; no reliable D call. This CDR3 has 14 amino acids. Germline V CDR1 and CDR2: LNHDA, SQIVND (reference sequence). The V gene lost 3 bases and the J gene lost 0 bases, with 8 bases spanning the gap. The CDR3, as DNA: TGTGCCAGTAGTATGCAGGCGATGAACACTGAAGCTTTCTTT. Protein product: CASSMQAMNTEAFF.

The chain is built from TRBV19 and TRBJ1-5, with D perhaps matching TRBD1 (5 bases). In germline, CDR1 is LNHDA, CDR2 SQIVND (reference sequence). Trimming cost V 7 bases and J 3 bases, with 13 bases left between them. The CDR3 extends over 14 amino acids. The CDR3: CASTEARVNQPQHF. The CDR3 region has the DNA TGTGCCAGTACTGAGGCCAGGGTCAATCAGCCCCAGCATTTT.

This chain joins TRBV7-2 and TRBJ2-3; perhaps TRBD2 as D (6 bases). The CDR3 sequence is 16 residues long. Trimming took off 7 bases at V and 3 bases at J, with 20 bases between the two ends. Germline V gene sequence: CDR1 SGHTA, CDR2 FQGNSA. CDR3 residues: CASNDRRGSLTDTQYF. The DNA of the CDR3 is TGTGCCAGCAACGATAGGCGGGGATCATTGACAGATACGCAGTATTTT. The variable domain in full, completed from reference TRBV7-2 and TRBJ2-3, reads GAGVSQSPSNKVTEKGKDVELRCDPISGHTALYWYRQSLGQGLEFLIYFQGNSAPDKSGLPSDRFSAERTGGSVSTLTIQRTQQEDSAVYLCASNDRRGSLTDTQYFGPGTRLTVL.

This rearrangement joins TRBV10-3 to TRBJ1-2, with D tentatively TRBD1 (6 bases). Germline V gene data show CDR1 as ENHRY and CDR2 as SYGVKD. The V end was cut by 7 bases, the J end by 3 bases, with 15 bases between. The CDR3 loop spans 14 amino acids. CDR3 in amino acids: CAINRDRADYGYTF. CDR3 sequence (DNA): TGTGCCATCAACAGGGACCGGGCGGACTATGGCTACACCTTC.

The chain combines TRBV5-4 with TRBJ2-2; D remains unclear. The V end lost 0 bases, the J end lost 5 bases, and 5 bases lay between the germline ends. The CDR3 contains 13 residues. Germline V gene data show CDR1 as SGHNT and CDR2 as YYREEE (reference sequence). The CDR3 bases are TGTGCCAGCAGCTTGGATCCGACCGGGGAGCTGTTTTTT. This translates into CASSLDPTGELFF.

V usage is TRBV5-1 and J usage is TRBJ2-3; D perhaps matches TRBD2 (6 bases). The ends were cut back, 2 bases at V and 5 bases at J, with 12 bases in the middle. Per the germline V gene, CDR1 is SGHRS and CDR2 is YFSETQ. This CDR3 comprises 14 residues. The CDR3 nucleotides read TGCGCCAGCAGCTTTGACCCCGGGGGAGATACGCAGTATTTT. Translation gives CASSFDPGGDTQYF.

The V and J genes are TRBV11-2 and TRBJ2-7, with TRBD2 matching over 7 bases. Germline CDR1 and CDR2: SGHAT and FQNNGV. CDR3 length: 14 residues. V shed 3 bases and J 2 bases; nucleotides not matched to a gene: 4. CDR3 amino acids: CASSFRRGAYEQYF. The DNA for the CDR3 is TGTGCCAGCAGCTTTCGACGGGGGGCCTACGAGCAGTACTTC. Drawing the rest from reference TRBV11-2 and TRBJ2-7, the complete variable domain is EAGVAQSPRYKIIEKRQSVAFWCNPISGHATLYWYQQILGQGPKLLIQFQNNGVVDDSQLPKDRFSAERLKGVDSTLKIQPAKLEDSAVYLCASSFRRGAYEQYFGPGTRLTVT.

This rearrangement joins TRBV13 to TRBJ1-6; no firm D call. The CDR3 has 16 residues. Germline lookup yields CDR1 PRHDT and CDR2 FYEKMQ (reference sequence). With 3 bases removed from V and 0 bases from J, the gap between germline ends came to 9 bases. In DNA form, the CDR3 reads TGTGCCAGCAGCTTGGTCGGGAGCTCCTATAATTCACCCCTCCACTTT. The encoded protein is CASSLVGSSYNSPLHF.

V is TRBV5-1 and J is TRBJ1-5; tentative D call: TRBD1 (6 bases). CDR1 is SGHRS and CDR2 is YFSETQ in the germline V gene. The ends were cut back, 0 bases at V and 5 bases at J, with 9 bases in the middle. The CDR3 has 14 residues. CDR3: CASSLGTVDQPQHF. DNA of the CDR3: TGCGCCAGCAGCTTGGGGACAGTTGATCAGCCCCAGCATTTT.

The chain employs TRBV30 and TRBJ1-4; perhaps TRBD1 as D (6 bases). The CDR3 loop spans 14 amino acids. CDR1 is GTSNPN, CDR2 SVGIG, per germline (reference sequence). V was trimmed by 0 bases and J by 13 bases, leaving 18 bases between them. The CDR3 DNA follows: TGTGCCTGGAGTGTCCCTGGGGGGCGGGGGAGACTGTTTTTT. Protein product: CAWSVPGGRGRLFF.

The rearrangement links TRBV9 to TRBJ1-5, with D possibly being TRBD1 (6 bases). The V end lost 5 bases, the J end lost 6 bases, and 12 bases lay between the germline ends. Germline loops: CDR1 SGDLS, CDR2 YYNGEE. There are 13 residues in the CDR3. This CDR3 is CASSGGGGQPQHF. The CDR3 bases are TGTGCCAGCAGTGGAGGGGGGGGTCAGCCCCAGCATTTT. The entire variable domain, with the rest obtained from reference TRBV9 and TRBJ1-5, is as follows: DSGVTQTPKHLITATGQRVTLRCSPRSGDLSVYWYQQSLDQGLQFLIQYYNGEERAKGNILERFSAQQFPDLHSELNLSSLELGDSALYFCASSGGGGQPQHFGDGTRLSIL.

This chain uses TRBV6-1 with TRBJ1-2; D gene unclear. Germline V gene data show CDR1 as MNHNS and CDR2 as SASEGT. This CDR3 is 15 amino acids long. The V end lost 4 bases, the J end lost 5 bases, and 17 bases lay between the germline ends. CDR3 loop: CASSGPMGQKYGYTF. The CDR3 region has the DNA TGTGCCAGCAGTGGACCAATGGGCCAGAAGTATGGCTACACCTTC.

This rearrangement joins TRBV5-1 to TRBJ1-1; 7 positions match TRBD1. The CDR3 extends over 14 amino acids. Germline CDR1 SGHRS, CDR2 YFSETQ. V lost 5 bases and J lost 0; bases outside the gene matches: 4. DNA of the CDR3: TGCGCCAGCAGTCCCGGGACAGTGAACACTGAAGCTTTCTTT. As protein: CASSPGTVNTEAFF.

A few counts support this clone. The chain is built from TRBV4-1 and TRBJ2-7; D uncertain. V was cut by 1 base and J by 3 bases, with 10 bases left in between. CDR3 length: 14 amino acids. Germline V CDR1 and CDR2: MGHRA, YSYEKL. CDR3 residues: CASSQVERSYEQYF. CDR3 nucleotide sequence: TGCGCCAGCAGCCAAGTGGAACGGAGCTACGAGCAGTACTTC.